This T cell receptor beta chain was observed in a study of multiple sclerosis patients with progressive multifocal leukoencephalopathy. Study-wide findings and caveats: Clones expanded at PML were already present before and during natalizumab. At PML onset, no shared TRBV or TRBJ gene usage was seen.

Indicated time point: time of PML onset. After about 16 to 60 months on natalizumab, the natalizumab-treated patients developed PML. This clone was seen once. The antigen is not known. Germline V gives CDR1 SGHTA, CDR2 FQGNSA. The J segment lost 7 bases and the V segment lost 6 bases, leaving 19 bases of the junction unmatched. This CDR3 has 19 amino acids. Sequencing was at survey level. Clones were sequenced by immunoSEQ multiplex PCR, and TCRdb holds only the in-frame ones, with some missing. The profile shows roughly 32,000 clones, roughly 89% of them singletons. Source: PBMCs, taken from a patient treated with natalizumab. The sequence came from a woman in her thirties or forties with progressive multifocal leukoencephalopathy. J is TRBJ2-1 and V is TRBV7-2; TRBD2 matches at 12 bases. CDR3 residues: CASRKRQGARTSGANEQFF. The CDR3 coding sequence is TGTGCCAGCAGGAAGCGACAGGGGGCACGGACTAGCGGGGCAAATGAGCAGTTCTTC.